In its sample, the clone carrying this T cell receptor (beta chain) was seen once. Antigen: not known. Method: immunoSEQ multiplex PCR; TCRdb's copy keeps in-frame clones and lacks some. The table includes tens of thousands of clones, around nine tenths detected once. The germline V and J ends were trimmed by 5 bases and 0 bases, with 7 bases remaining between them. The CDR3 is made up of 13 amino acids. The V gene's germline CDR1 is SGHRS and CDR2 YFSETQ. The data stem from a study of OX40 agonist ivuxolimab in advanced cancers. About the study: Those treated in dose escalation had hepatocellular carcinoma, melanoma, renal cell cancer or head and neck cancer. Three patients, one with hepatocellular carcinoma and two with cutaneous melanoma, achieved partial responses.

Study-wide points: Averaged across samples, CD8+ T cells carried more expanded clones than CD4+ did. At 0.1 to 3.0 mg/kg and by week 6, clonal expansion occurred in CD4+ and CD8+ blood T cells.

Sample: CD4+ or CD8+ T cells sorted from blood, taken in a trial of the OX40 agonist ivuxolimab. The clonotype was recovered from an adult with an advanced solid tumor such as melanoma, head and neck, liver or kidney cancer. The chain recombines TRBV5-1 with TRBJ2-3; D is unclear. The CDR3 sequence is CASRTGSTDTQYF. CDR3 nucleotide sequence: TGCGCCAGCAGAACCGGCAGCACAGATACGCAGTATTTT.